This is a list of T cell receptor beta chains from one sample in a study of blood T cell repertoires in COVID-19. Repertoires were generated with immunoSEQ multiplex PCR, while TCRdb's copy carries only in-frame clones and drops some. The table includes a few hundred thousand clones, 88% detected once. The sequenced sample was peripheral blood. All receptors come from a man aged 60 to 69 who had recovered from COVID-19. Each CDR3 is given with its conserved first and last residue. A D gene is named only where the DNA matches it firmly. For some rows the clone size is stated as once, few or many, or as a class when expanded; others skip it.

d_call	v_call	clone_size	j_call	cdr3_nt	cdr3_aa
NA	TRBV5-5	NA	TRBJ1-2	TGTGCCAGCACCCTTGTAGGGACACCCGGCTACACCTTC	CASTLVGTPGYTF
NA	TRBV4-1	NA	TRBJ1-4	TGCGCCAGCAGCCAAGTATTAGGGGTTGGTGAAAAACTGTTTTTT	CASSQVLGVGEKLFF
NA	TRBV9	NA	TRBJ2-7	TGTGCCAGCAGCGCTTCACAGGGCTGGTACGAGCAGTACTTC	CASSASQGWYEQYF
TRBD1	TRBV7-6	NA	TRBJ1-1	TGTGCCAGCAGTAGGGGGCCTGAAGCTTTCTTT	CASSRGPEAFF
TRBD1	TRBV19	NA	TRBJ1-6	TGTGCCAGTAGTCCCCGGACAGGGGTAAATTCACCCCTCCACTTT	CASSPRTGVNSPLHF
NA	TRBV5-6	NA	TRBJ2-5	TGTGCCAGCAGCTTTCCCCGGACAGCCCAAGAGACCCAGTACTTC	CASSFPRTAQETQYF
NA	TRBV19	NA	TRBJ1-6	TGTGCCAGTAGTATTTTGGGCCGTACCTTAAATTCACCCCTCCACTTT	CASSILGRTLNSPLHF
TRBD1	TRBV5-4	NA	TRBJ1-2	TGTGCCAGCAGCCAGGGACAGGTTGTTGGCTACACCTTC	CASSQGQVVGYTF
NA	TRBV4-1	NA	TRBJ2-7	TGCGCCAGCAGCCAATTATCAGGGAAAGACGAGCAGTACTTC	CASSQLSGKDEQYF
NA	TRBV4-2	NA	TRBJ1-1	TGTGCCAGCAGCCAAAGGGGTTTGATGACTGAAGCTTTCTTT	CASSQRGLMTEAFF
NA	TRBV7-3	few	TRBJ2-7	TGTGCCAGCAGCGCCCTCCCTGGGGGGAACGAGCAGTACTTC	CASSALPGGNEQYF
NA	TRBV5-1	NA	TRBJ2-5	TGCGCCAGCAGCTATCTCGGACAACGAGAAGAGACCCAGTACTTC	CASSYLGQREETQYF
TRBD1	TRBV18	once	TRBJ2-2	TGTGCCAGCTCACTTCGGACAGGGAACACCGGGGAGCTGTTTTTT	CASSLRTGNTGELFF
NA	TRBV12-5	NA	TRBJ2-7	TGTGCTAGTGGGAAGGGGTACGAGCAGTACTTC	CASGKGYEQYF
TRBD1	TRBV5-5	NA	TRBJ1-4	TGTGCCAGCAGCTTGAACCAGGGGGGAACTAATGAAAAACTGTTTTTT	CASSLNQGGTNEKLFF
NA	TRBV24-1	NA	TRBJ2-4	TGTGCCACCAGTGATTCGGTCAAATCTCACATTCAGTACTTC	CATSDSVKSHIQYF
NA	TRBV11-2	NA	TRBJ1-1	TGTGCCAGCAGCCCAAAACAATTGGGGGGAACTGAAGCTTTCTTT	CASSPKQLGGTEAFF
NA	TRBV19	NA	TRBJ1-5	TGTGCCAGTAGTATGGGAGCTAGGTGGAATCAGCCCCAGCATTTT	CASSMGARWNQPQHF
TRBD1	TRBV3-1/TRBV3-2	NA	TRBJ1-1	TGTGCCAGCAGCCGACAGGGGGCTTCAGGGACTGAAGCTTTCTTT	CASSRQGASGTEAFF
NA	TRBV5-4	NA	TRBJ2-1	TGTGCCAGCAGCCACCTCAGGGGGGTCGGTGAGCAGTTCTTC	CASSHLRGVGEQFF
TRBD1	TRBV11-3	NA	TRBJ1-1	TGTGCCAGCAGCAGGGGGCGGAACACTGAAGCTTTCTTT	CASSRGRNTEAFF
NA	TRBV4-2	NA	TRBJ2-1	TGTGCCAGCAGCCAAGAATGGAGATCGAGCTCCTACAATGAGCAGTTCTTC	CASSQEWRSSSYNEQFF
NA	TRBV6-2/TRBV6-3	NA	TRBJ2-4	TGTGCCAGCAGTTACTCGAGGCCAATAGACCTAGCCAAAAACATTCAGTACTTC	CASSYSRPIDLAKNIQYF
TRBD1	TRBV4-1	NA	TRBJ2-4	TGCGCCAGCAGCCCCTCACAGGGGCCCGAAGGAAACATTCAGTACTTC	CASSPSQGPEGNIQYF
TRBD2	TRBV25-1	NA	TRBJ2-5	TGTGCCAGCAGTGAATTGGAGACTAGCGGGGTGGAGACCCAGTACTTC	CASSELETSGVETQYF
NA	TRBV6-5	NA	TRBJ1-5	TGTGCCAGCTCTTCTGTTTATACTAATCAGCCCCAGCATTTT	CASSSVYTNQPQHF
NA	TRBV9	NA	TRBJ2-3	TGTGCCAGCAGCGTGTCAGGGGTGACAGATACGCAGTATTTT	CASSVSGVTDTQYF
NA	TRBV5-1	NA	TRBJ1-3	TGCGCCAGCAGCCAACAGAGCTCTGGAAACACCATATATTTT	CASSQQSSGNTIYF
TRBD1	TRBV5-1	once	TRBJ2-7	TGCGCCAGCACCCTGGGGGACAGCTCCTACGAGCAGTACTTC	CASTLGDSSYEQYF
TRBD1	TRBV7-9	NA	TRBJ2-7	TGTGCCAGCAGGAGTAGCGACAGGGAGAGCGGCGAGCAGTACTTC	CASRSSDRESGEQYF
NA	TRBV27	once	TRBJ1-5	TGTGCCAGCAGTATTCAGGGTTTAAATCAGCCCCAGCATTTT	CASSIQGLNQPQHF
NA	TRBV19	NA	TRBJ1-4	TGTGCCAGTAGTTCAACGGGATATCCTGAAAAACTGTTTTTT	CASSSTGYPEKLFF
TRBD1	TRBV5-4	NA	TRBJ1-1	TGTGCCAGCAGCCCCCCCAAACAGGGGGGCACTGAAGCTTTCTTT	CASSPPKQGGTEAFF
NA	TRBV3-1/TRBV3-2	NA	TRBJ2-5	TGTGCCAGCAGCCAAGATCTGACAGGTCTACAAGAGACCCAGTACTTC	CASSQDLTGLQETQYF
TRBD2	TRBV2	NA	TRBJ2-5	TGTGCCAGCGGTAAGACTAGCGGGGGAATGTACCAAGAGACCCAGTACTTC	CASGKTSGGMYQETQYF
NA	TRBV5-1	NA	TRBJ1-2	TGCGCCAGCAGCTTGTTTCCTTCTAACTATGGCTACACCTTC	CASSLFPSNYGYTF